This entry describes one T cell receptor beta chain. Its antigen is not known. The data originate from a study of shared clonotypes between healthy human individuals. Broader study findings: Sampling covered blood only; tissue repertoires likely differ. Of the naive CD4 clonotypes, roughly 5.2% were shared across several donors. Donor scarcity curtailed the genetic and exposure-history diversity represented herein. Non-shared clonotypes had lower generation probabilities than clonotypes shared by all four sorted-subset donors.

This CDR3 has 16 amino acids. Germline V CDR1 and CDR2: SGHTA, FQGNSA. Trimming removed 1 base at V and 7 bases at J, with 19 bases between. TCRdb's table, derived via immunoSEQ multiplex PCR, lists solely in-frame clones and lacks some. The repertoire holds 2 million to 2.5 million clones, with more than 80% as singletons. The sequencing sample was made of naive CD4+ T cells from PBMCs. Noted subset: CD45RA+ positively selected. The chain combines TRBV7-2 with TRBJ1-1, with a tentative D call TRBD1 (5 bases). This sequence was found in a man aged 18 to 30 in good health. Some clones in this sample may be carry-over from other donors' samples. DNA for the CDR3: TGTGCCAGCAGCTTAGTAAGCTACGGGCAGGGTGTTGAAGCTTTCTTT. Its protein product is CASSLVSYGQGVEAFF. Full variable domain (missing parts from reference TRBV7-2 and TRBJ1-1): GAGVSQSPSNKVTEKGKDVELRCDPISGHTALYWYRQSLGQGLEFLIYFQGNSAPDKSGLPSDRFSAERTGGSVSTLTIQRTQQEDSAVYLCASSLVSYGQGVEAFFGQGTRLTVV.